The 9 T cell receptor gamma chains listed next were all sequenced from one sample in a study of γδ T cells in repeated Plasmodium falciparum infection (dated by TCRdb to the early 2020s). The protocol used for the library was multiplex PCR. The sequencing machine was an Illumina MiSeq. Public reads were reanalyzed in TCRdb with CATT, and rows carrying the same DNA were merged afterwards. The sample records about 26,000 gamma-chain clones, 3% of which are singletons. Approximately 33% of the sample rests with the top ten. For bulk TCR repertoire analysis, Vgamma9/Vdelta2+ and Vdelta2-negative gammadelta T cell populations were isolated by flow sorting from peripheral blood mononuclear cells. The sample was gamma-delta T cells from blood. The receptors come from a pool of human donors (malaria-infected and uninfected, not separated).

With respect to this clone: TCRdb shows a much larger clone's protein in place of this DNA's translation, and the two differ at residue 13, likely through a read error; the protein shown is translated from the DNA. The V and J genes are TRGV9 and TRGJP2. No J segment appears in TCRdb, so it was assigned here by matching the sequence to germline. Germline CDR1 reads GITISATS; CDR2 reads ISYDGTV (reference sequence). This CDR3 contains 17 residues. DNA of the CDR3: TGTGCCTTGTGGGATGAAATGCAATATAGTAGTGATCGGATCAAGACGTTT. It is translated as CALWDEMQYSSDRIKTF.

This clone was recorded a few times. This DNA's translation differs at residue 9 from TCRdb's protein, which comes from a much larger clone; a read error is likely, and the protein shown is translated from the DNA. The J gene is TRGJP, the V gene TRGV9. TCRdb gives no J gene; it was assigned here by matching the DNA to germline. The CDR3 has 18 residues. The germline gives CDR1 GITISATS, CDR2 ISYDGTV (reference sequence). With V trimmed by 2 bases and J by 7 bases, 11 bases remained unmatched. The CDR3 bases are TGTGCCTTGTGGGAGGATCTTACCCACGAGTTGGGCAAAAAAATCAAGGTATTT. Translation: CALWEDLTHELGKKIKVF.

With regard to this clone: The amino acid sequence in TCRdb belongs to a much larger clone and departs from this DNA's translation at residue 10, likely a sequencing read error; the sequence shown is translated from the DNA. This rearrangement joins TRGV9 to TRGJP2. The J gene was missing in TCRdb and was found by matching the end of the DNA to germline. This CDR3 is built from 17 residues. Trimming at V came to 4 bases and at J to 3 bases, leaving 14 bases not matched to a gene. CDR1 and CDR2 (germline): GITISATS, ISYDGTV (reference sequence). The CDR3 here is CALWDEMQYGSDWIKTF. The DNA of the CDR3 is TGTGCCTTGTGGGATGAAATGCAATATGGTAGTGATTGGATCAAGACGTTT.

This clone was detected ten times or more. With a far larger clone one base away, a read error is the likely cause. CDR3 amino acids: CATWDGPGYKKLF. The DNA for the CDR3 is TGTGCCACCTGGGACGGGCCGGGATATAAGAAGCTCTTT. A V gene of TRGV2 was called, but no J gene was assigned. CDR1 and CDR2 (germline): EGSNGY, YDSYNSKV. The CDR3 is 13 residues long.

Within the sample, this clone is medium-sized (0.01 to 0.1%). The same CDR3 arises from other DNA sequences in this sample as well. The chain carries TRGV4 and TRGJ1 or TRGJ2. Germline V lookup: CDR1 EGSTGY, CDR2 YDSYTSSV. Trimming removed 2 bases from V and 12 bases from J; junction bases left unmatched: 16. The CDR3 runs to 14 residues. The chain's CDR3 is CATWDVEVGRRKLF. For the CDR3, the DNA is TGTGCCACCTGGGATGTGGAAGTCGGAAGGCGGAAACTCTTT.

This clone was recorded at least ten times. TCRdb's protein for this DNA is that of a much larger clone and differs from the translation at residue 2, likely a read error; the protein shown is the DNA translation. V usage is TRGV5 and J usage is TRGJ1 or TRGJ2. The CDR3 loop spans 12 amino acids. CDR1 VINAFY and CDR2 YDVSNSKD come from the germline V gene. The chain's CDR3 is CTTWDGYYKKLF. The CDR3 nucleotides are TGTACCACCTGGGACGGTTATTATAAGAAACTCTTT.

A few counts support this clone. This is likely an artifact of a read error, given a far larger clone one base away. In the same sample, other DNA sequences code for this CDR3. The rearrangement joins TRGV9 to TRGJP2. TCRdb does not report a J gene; here it was assigned by matching the DNA to germline references. This CDR3 comprises 11 residues. Germline CDR1 reads GITISATS; CDR2 reads ISYDGTV (reference sequence). The CDR3 DNA follows: TGTGCTTTGTGGGAGGGTCGGATCAAGACGTTT. Translated, it gives CALWEGRIKTF.

At least ten counts were recorded for this clone. The genes are TRGV8 and TRGJ1 or TRGJ2. With V trimmed by 0 bases and J by 5 bases, 4 bases remained unmatched. CDR3 length: 13 amino acids. Looked up from germline, CDR1 is VENAVY and CDR2 is YDSYNSRV. The DNA of the CDR3 is TGTGCCACCTGGGATAGGCCTAATTATAAGAAACTCTTT. Translation gives CATWDRPNYKKLF.

This clone occurred many times. The protein that TCRdb holds for this DNA derives from a much larger clone and differs from the translated DNA at residue 9, which likely indicates a read error; the protein shown here is translated from the DNA. V gene TRGV9 combines with J gene TRGJ1 or TRGJ2. This CDR3 is 15 amino acids long. The V and J ends lost 1 base and 4 bases, in that order; junction bases with no gene match: 10. Germline-derived CDR1 and CDR2 are GITISATS and ISYDGTV (reference sequence). Here the CDR3 reads CALWEVTRAYYKKLF. The CDR3 region has the DNA TGTGCCTTGTGGGAGGTTACTAGAGCCTATTATAAGAAACTCTTT.